One sample yielded the 21 T cell receptor beta chains listed below, sequenced in a study of T cells in tuberculosis. Some clones are missing from TCRdb's copy, which holds only in-frame ones; the method was immunoSEQ multiplex PCR. The sample has roughly 33,000 clones, about nine tenths seen once. The specimen sequenced was PBMCs. These receptor sequences come from a donor aged 10 to 29 with latent tuberculosis or without tuberculosis infection.

The chain employs TRBV25-1 and TRBJ2-1, with 7 bases identical to TRBD1. The CDR3 covers 14 residues. The trim removed 6 bases at V and 5 bases at J, leaving 7 bases unmatched. The V gene's germline CDR1 is MGHDK and CDR2 SYGVNS. The CDR3 protein is CASRIQGIHNEQFF. Here the CDR3 DNA reads TGTGCCAGCAGAATACAGGGGATTCACAATGAGCAGTTCTTC.

The V call is TRBV30, the J call TRBJ1-5, with a weak D call TRBD1 (6 bases). CDR1 and CDR2 from the germline V gene are GTSNPN and SVGIG (reference sequence). The CDR3 is made up of 11 amino acids. V gave up 5 bases and J gave up 10 bases, with 12 bases separating them. CDR3 coding DNA: TGTGCCTGGGGGCGGGGGGCACCCCAGCATTTT. It is translated as CAWGRGAPQHF. The full variable domain, in which reference TRBV30 and TRBJ1-5 provide the parts outside the CDR3, is SQTIHQWPATLVQPVGSPLSLECTVEGTSNPNLYWYRQAAGRGLQLLFYSVGIGQISSEVPQNLSASRPQDRQFILSSKKLLLSDSGFYLCAWGRGAPQHFGDGTRLSIL.

This clone appeared once. The V gene is TRBV29-1, the J gene TRBJ2-7, with 9 bases lining up with TRBD2. V dropped 3 bases and J dropped 3; count of bases not matched to a gene: 3. Germline values: CDR1 SQVTM, CDR2 ANQGSEA. This CDR3 has 13 amino acids. CDR3 region: CSVDSGRNYEQYF. The DNA of the CDR3 is TGCAGCGTTGACAGCGGGAGGAACTACGAGCAGTACTTC.

The table lists this clone with a count of one. The chain combines TRBV28 with TRBJ1-3, with unresolved D. Germline V gene lookup returns CDR1 MDHEN and CDR2 SYDVKM. With 5 bases removed from V and 3 bases from J, the gap between germline ends came to 14 bases. CDR3 length: 15 residues. This CDR3 reads CASSNPRRGGNTIYF. In DNA form, the CDR3 reads TGTGCCAGCAGTAATCCACGGCGGGGTGGAAACACCATATATTTT.

In this sample, this clone is medium-sized. The chain couples TRBV4-3 to TRBJ1-3; no clear D gene. With 0 bases removed from V and 4 bases from J, the gap between germline ends came to 7 bases. CDR1 LGHNA and CDR2 YSLEER come from the germline V gene. The length of the CDR3 is 14 residues. The CDR3 sequence: CASSQDQAGNTIYF. The DNA for the CDR3 is TGCGCCAGCAGCCAAGATCAGGCCGGAAACACCATATATTTT.

This sequence joins TRBV5-4 and TRBJ2-2, with D possibly being TRBD1 (5 bases). CDR3 length: 17 amino acids. Trimming removed 0 bases from V and 6 bases from J, with 18 bases in between. Germline V gene sequence: CDR1 SGHNT, CDR2 YYREEE (reference sequence). CDR3 bases: TGTGCCAGCAGCTTGGGACTCCCCAGGGTCTCAGCCGGGGAGCTGTTTTTT. Its protein is CASSLGLPRVSAGELFF.

V is TRBV11-3 and J is TRBJ2-1; 11 nucleotides line up with TRBD2. CDR1 is SGHNT and CDR2 is YENEEA in the germline V gene. V lost 5 bases and J lost 5; bases outside the gene matches: 5. This CDR3 region has 15 residues. The CDR3 reads CASSRSGGAHNEQFF. The CDR3 nucleotides are TGTGCCAGCAGCCGTAGCGGGGGGGCCCACAATGAGCAGTTCTTC.

The rearrangement uses TRBV7-2 and TRBJ2-1; 8 nucleotides agree with TRBD2. The germline V gene encodes CDR1 SGHTA and CDR2 FQGNSA. CDR3 size: 17 residues. The junction had 7 bases not matched to a gene; V was cut back by 1 base and J by 2 bases. CDR3: CASSLGGSGGPYNEQFF. In DNA, the CDR3 is TGTGCCAGCAGCTTAGGGGGATCGGGAGGGCCCTACAATGAGCAGTTCTTC.

V gene TRBV11-2 combines with J gene TRBJ1-2; D uncertain. Per the germline V gene, CDR1 is SGHAT and CDR2 is FQNNGV. The CDR3 is 13 amino acids. With 3 bases removed from V and 4 bases from J, the gap between germline ends came to 9 bases. CDR3 coding DNA: TGTGCCAGCAGCTTCCGGGGAAGCTATGGCTACACCTTC. Residues: CASSFRGSYGYTF.

The V gene is TRBV9, the J gene TRBJ2-1, with TRBD1 matching over 10 bases. Losses at the gene ends were 3 bases for V and 5 bases for J; bases not matched to a gene: 5. This CDR3 contains 15 residues. Germline V gives CDR1 SGDLS, CDR2 YYNGEE. CDR3 in amino acids: CASSAPGQGDNEQFF. Written as DNA, the CDR3 is TGTGCCAGCAGCGCCCCTGGACAGGGGGACAATGAGCAGTTCTTC.

The rearrangement uses TRBV6-6 and TRBJ1-4; perhaps TRBD1 as D (6 bases). Per germline, CDR1 MNHNY and CDR2 SVGAGI (reference sequence). This CDR3 contains 15 residues. The germline V and J ends were trimmed by 7 bases and 0 bases, with 12 bases remaining between them. The CDR3 sequence is CASTKGGATNEKLFF. The CDR3 nucleotides are TGTGCCAGCACCAAAGGGGGGGCAACTAATGAAAAACTGTTTTTT.

This clone was seen only a few times. For the CDR3, the DNA is TGTGCCAGCAGCCTCCCGGGACTAGCCTCCGAGCAGTACTTC. It codes for CASSLPGLASEQYF. The chain couples TRBV5-6 to TRBJ2-7, with 9 positions matching TRBD2. Trimming removed 4 bases from V and 6 bases from J; junction bases left unmatched: 8. This CDR3 has 14 residues. Germline V gives CDR1 SGHDT, CDR2 YYEEEE.

The chain uses TRBV4-1 and TRBJ1-2; D unresolved. Deletions cut 4 bases from V and 0 bases from J, with 12 bases between. There are 15 residues in the CDR3. Germline V gene data show CDR1 as MGHRA and CDR2 as YSYEKL. This CDR3 is CASSPRVGANYGYTF. The DNA of the CDR3 is TGCGCCAGCAGCCCCCGGGTGGGAGCTAACTATGGCTACACCTTC.

The genes are TRBV5-6 and TRBJ2-7; 8 bases are shared with TRBD1. The CDR3 contains 16 residues. Germline V gene data show CDR1 as SGHDT and CDR2 as YYEEEE. The J segment lost 3 bases and the V segment lost 2 bases, leaving 10 bases of the junction unmatched. CDR3 sequence reads: CASSFNAGTGIYEQYF. As DNA, the CDR3 is TGTGCCAGCAGCTTCAACGCCGGGACAGGAATCTACGAGCAGTACTTC.

This clone was detected only a few times. The CDR3 loop is CASSPMAQGGYTF. The CDR3 nucleotides read TGTGCCAGCAGTCCCATGGCCCAGGGCGGCTACACCTTC. This chain links TRBV7-6 with TRBJ1-2; TRBD1 might be the D (5 bases). The germline V and J ends were trimmed by 6 bases and 8 bases, with 16 bases remaining between them. Germline CDR1 is SGHVS and CDR2 is FNYEAQ. This CDR3 region has 13 residues.

This chain uses TRBV5-8 with TRBJ2-5; TRBD2 agrees at 15 bases. Germline CDR1 reads SGHTS; CDR2 reads YDEGEE. The junction had 7 bases not matched to a gene; V was cut back by 6 bases and J by 1 base. The CDR3 covers 17 residues. Written as DNA, the CDR3 is TGTGCCAGCAACCCGGGACTAGCGGGGGGTGTCCAAGAGACCCAGTACTTC. It codes for CASNPGLAGGVQETQYF.

The chain links TRBV5-5 to TRBJ1-5, with TRBD1 as a possible D gene (6 bases). The V end was cut by 5 bases, the J end by 3 bases, with 15 bases between. The CDR3 is 15 residues long. Per germline, CDR1 SGHKS and CDR2 YYEKEE (reference sequence). In DNA form, the CDR3 reads TGTGCCAGCAGTAGGTCGGGGGGCACCAATCAGCCCCAGCATTTT. Translating it yields CASSRSGGTNQPQHF.

This sequence joins TRBV7-2 and TRBJ2-5; a possible D gene is TRBD2 (6 bases). The germline CDR1 and CDR2 sequences are SGHTA and FQGNSA. The CDR3 contains 17 residues. V was cut by 5 bases and J by 1 base, with 20 bases left in between. Here the CDR3 reads CASSHWEAAIFQETQYF. In DNA, the CDR3 is TGTGCCAGCAGCCACTGGGAGGCAGCGATCTTCCAAGAGACCCAGTACTTC.

V is TRBV9 and J is TRBJ2-3, with 10 bases matching TRBD1. Germline CDR1 SGDLS, CDR2 YYNGEE. V was clipped by 3 bases and J by 0 bases; unmatched bases: 7. The CDR3 has 17 residues. CDR3 coding DNA: TGTGCCAGCAGCGCAGGGGGGACAGGGGCTAGCACAGATACGCAGTATTTT. It yields the protein CASSAGGTGASTDTQYF.

This chain uses TRBV7-2 with TRBJ2-5; TRBD2 is a possible D gene (6 bases). Germline V gene sequence: CDR1 SGHTA, CDR2 FQGNSA. Trimming took 4 bases from V and 5 from J, leaving 17 bases between them. CDR3 length: 15 amino acids. In nucleotides, the CDR3 is TGTGCCAGCAGCTCCTCAGCGGGCGCTCGGGAGACCCAGTACTTC. It translates to CASSSSAGARETQYF.

The chain combines TRBV19 with TRBJ2-7, with 7 bases identical to TRBD1. V gave up 5 bases and J gave up 3 bases; unmatched junction bases: 4. The CDR3 covers 13 residues. Germline assignment: CDR1 LNHDA and CDR2 SQIVND (reference sequence). CDR3 sequence (DNA): TGTGCCAGTAGTTCGACAGGGATCTACGAGCAGTACTTC. Its protein is CASSSTGIYEQYF.